Presented here are 27 T cell receptor beta chains from one specimen sequenced in a study of blood T cell repertoires in COVID-19. The protocol was immunoSEQ multiplex PCR, while the TCRdb copy is restricted to in-frame clones and leaves out a portion. The sample yields about 150,000 clones, 84% seen once. The sequencing input was peripheral blood. Source of these receptors: a man aged 25 to 45 with COVID-19, enrolled during active disease.

V is TRBV9 and J is TRBJ2-1; the match to TRBD2 covers 7 bases. Germline assignment: CDR1 SGDLS and CDR2 YYNGEE. This CDR3 is built from 15 residues. After removal of 3 bases from V and 7 bases from J, the junction contained 10 bases not matched to a gene. The CDR3 loop is CASSGGGPVGNEQFF. DNA of the CDR3: TGTGCCAGCAGCGGGGGAGGGCCGGTGGGAAATGAGCAGTTCTTC. Variable domain in full (rest from reference TRBV9 and TRBJ2-1): DSGVTQTPKHLITATGQRVTLRCSPRSGDLSVYWYQQSLDQGLQFLIQYYNGEERAKGNILERFSAQQFPDLHSELNLSSLELGDSALYFCASSGGGPVGNEQFFGPGTRLTVL.

The chain couples TRBV11-2 to TRBJ2-3; 9 nucleotides line up with TRBD1. V lost 2 bases to trimming and J lost 0 bases; unmatched junction nucleotides: 9. The CDR3 totals 18 residues. The V gene's germline CDR1 is SGHAT and CDR2 FQNNGV. The CDR3 sequence is CASSLMGQGIFSTDTQYF. The DNA of the CDR3 is TGTGCCAGCAGCTTAATGGGACAGGGAATCTTTAGCACAGATACGCAGTATTTT.

The V and J genes are TRBV5-1 and TRBJ2-1; TRBD2 matches 7 bases. Looked up from germline, CDR1 is SGHRS and CDR2 is YFSETQ. J was trimmed by 4 bases and V by 4 bases; bases with no gene match: 11. CDR3 length equals 16 residues. CDR3 DNA sequence: TGCGCCAGCAGCCCCCACTGGCGGGAGTCTTACAATGAGCAGTTCTTC. It specifies CASSPHWRESYNEQFF.

V is TRBV10-3 and J is TRBJ1-1; D perhaps matches TRBD1 (6 bases). The V end was cut by 10 bases, the J end by 0 bases, with 12 bases between. CDR3 length equals 13 residues. Germline CDR1 and CDR2: ENHRY and SYGVKD. The CDR3 sequence: CATTDSLNTEAFF. As DNA, the CDR3 is TGTGCCACGACGGACAGCCTGAACACTGAAGCTTTCTTT.

This chain links TRBV5-1 with TRBJ2-1; no clear D gene. This CDR3 is built from 14 residues. The germline gives CDR1 SGHRS, CDR2 YFSETQ. V was shortened by 2 bases and J by 6 bases, with 12 bases between the two germline ends. In nucleotides, the CDR3 is TGCGCCAGCAGCTTTGGTCAGCGTCTCAATGAGCAGTTCTTC. Amino acids: CASSFGQRLNEQFF.

This chain joins TRBV27 and TRBJ2-1, with 10 bases lining up with TRBD2. The CDR3 extends over 17 amino acids. Germline CDR1 MNHEY, CDR2 SMNVEV (reference sequence). J lost 6 bases, V lost 0 bases, and 8 bases had no gene match. In nucleotides, the CDR3 is TGTGCCAGCAGTTTATCGCAAGCGGGAGGGTATTTCAATGAGCAGTTCTTC. The encoded protein is CASSLSQAGGYFNEQFF.

V gene TRBV28 combines with J gene TRBJ2-7; the match to TRBD2 covers 12 bases. The V segment lost 8 bases and the J segment 1 base; nucleotides outside the gene matches: 3. From germline, CDR1 is MDHEN and CDR2 SYDVKM. The CDR3 has 14 amino acids. The CDR3, as DNA: TGTGCCAGCCAAGGACTAGCGGGGTCCTACGAGCAGTACTTC. Encoded protein: CASQGLAGSYEQYF. The full variable domain, its missing parts supplied by reference TRBV28 and TRBJ2-7, is DVKVTQSSRYLVKRTGEKVFLECVQDMDHENMFWYRQDPGLGLRLIYFSYDVKMKEKGDIPEGYSVSREKKERFSLILESASTNQTSMYLCASQGLAGSYEQYFGPGTRLTVT.

V and J are TRBV15 and TRBJ1-3; 8 bases are shared with TRBD1. Germline-derived CDR1 and CDR2 are LNHNV and YYDKDF (reference sequence). V was clipped by 3 bases and J by 3 bases; unmatched bases: 4. The CDR3 has 15 amino acids. The CDR3 sequence: CATSRDRELGNTIYF. CDR3 DNA: TGTGCCACCAGCAGGGACAGGGAGCTTGGAAACACCATATATTTT.

CDR3 DNA: TGTGCCAGCTCTCTCAGGGAACTTGGTGAAGCTTTCTTT. It encodes CASSLRELGEAFF. The chain employs TRBV18 and TRBJ1-1; TRBD1 is a possible D gene (5 bases). The CDR3 is made up of 13 amino acids. Deletions cut 6 bases from V and 7 bases from J, with 15 bases between. The germline V gene has CDR1 KGHSH and CDR2 LQKENI.

The chain joins TRBV28 to TRBJ1-1; D remains ambiguous. The V end was cut by 4 bases, the J end by 0 bases, with 9 bases between. Per the germline V gene, CDR1 is MDHEN and CDR2 is SYDVKM. The CDR3 has 14 amino acids. The CDR3 nucleotides are TGTGCCAGCAGTTCGAGTCCCTTGAACACTGAAGCTTTCTTT. Protein product: CASSSSPLNTEAFF. The entire variable domain, with the rest obtained from reference TRBV28 and TRBJ1-1, is as follows: DVKVTQSSRYLVKRTGEKVFLECVQDMDHENMFWYRQDPGLGLRLIYFSYDVKMKEKGDIPEGYSVSREKKERFSLILESASTNQTSMYLCASSSSPLNTEAFFGQGTRLTVV.

V usage is TRBV2 and J usage is TRBJ2-7; 10 positions agree with TRBD2. There are 16 residues in the CDR3. The J segment lost 2 bases and the V segment lost 6 bases, leaving 10 bases of the junction unmatched. Looked up from germline, CDR1 is SNHLY and CDR2 is FYNNEI. The chain's CDR3 is CASSYISGTSAYEQYF. CDR3 sequence (DNA): TGTGCCAGCAGCTATATATCCGGGACTAGCGCCTACGAGCAGTACTTC.

V and J are TRBV24-1 and TRBJ2-7, with D hard to call. CDR3 length: 13 residues. Trimming stripped 4 bases from V and 1 base from J, with 7 bases between. Germline assignment: CDR1 KGHDR and CDR2 SFDVKD. The CDR3 loop reads CATSDRSSYEQYF. CDR3 DNA: TGTGCCACCAGTGACAGAAGTTCCTACGAGCAGTACTTC.

The CDR3, as DNA: TGTGCCACCAGACAGGGGGTATTGGCTGAAGCTTTCTTT. Translation gives CATRQGVLAEAFF. This chain links TRBV12-3 or TRBV12-4 with TRBJ1-1, with TRBD1 matching 9 bases. The CDR3 has 13 amino acids. The V gene end was trimmed by 10 bases and the J gene end by 6 bases; junction bases not matched to a gene: 9.

V and J are TRBV6-5 and TRBJ2-1; tentatively, D is TRBD1 (6 bases). Germline CDR1 and CDR2: MNHEY and SVGAGI. The CDR3 runs to 15 residues. The V and J ends lost 4 bases and 4 bases respectively, with 14 bases between them. CDR3 loop: CASSSKTGHYNEQFF. The CDR3 DNA reads TGTGCCAGCAGTTCCAAGACAGGACATTACAATGAGCAGTTCTTC.

The chain employs TRBV6-4 and TRBJ2-1, with no clear D. The CDR3 length is 14 residues. CDR1 MRHNA and CDR2 SNTAGT come from the germline V gene. V lost 2 bases, J lost 9 bases, and 14 bases lay in between. CDR3 region: CASSDGAEPGEQFF. CDR3 sequence (DNA): TGTGCCAGCAGTGACGGTGCGGAACCTGGTGAGCAGTTCTTC.

The V and J genes are TRBV9 and TRBJ2-1, with 7 bases aligning to TRBD2. Losses at the gene ends were 2 bases for V and 1 base for J; bases not matched to a gene: 12. This CDR3 spans 18 amino acids. Germline V gene lookup returns CDR1 SGDLS and CDR2 YYNGEE. CDR3 in amino acids: CASSVSTLLGGSYNEQFF. In DNA, the CDR3 is TGTGCCAGCAGCGTGAGTACCCTGTTGGGAGGGTCCTACAATGAGCAGTTCTTC.

The V gene is TRBV12-3 or TRBV12-4, the J gene TRBJ2-7; D gene uncertain. This CDR3 is built from 13 residues. V was shortened by 1 base and J by 5 bases, with 9 bases between the two germline ends. The CDR3 here is CASSLGVSNEQYF. CDR3 sequence (DNA): TGTGCCAGCAGTTTAGGAGTTAGCAACGAGCAGTACTTC.

CDR3 amino acids: CASSFTSRTSGKNEQFF. CDR3 DNA sequence: TGTGCCAGCAGCTTTACCTCCCGGACTAGCGGGAAGAATGAGCAGTTCTTC. The genes are TRBV11-2 and TRBJ2-1, with TRBD2 matching over 12 bases. CDR1 is SGHAT and CDR2 is FQNNGV in the germline V gene. J was trimmed by 7 bases and V by 3 bases; bases with no gene match: 10. The CDR3 sequence is 17 residues long.

The V gene is TRBV24-1, the J gene TRBJ1-2; D might be TRBD1 (6 bases). This CDR3 region has 13 residues. CDR1 is KGHDR and CDR2 is SFDVKD in the germline V gene. Trimming shortened V by 7 bases and J by 6 bases, and 14 bases separated the two germline ends. The CDR3 spells CATSDTGLDGYTF. In nucleotides, the CDR3 is TGTGCCACCAGCGATACAGGGCTGGATGGCTACACCTTC.

The J gene is TRBJ1-1, the V gene TRBV30, with D possibly being TRBD1 (6 bases). The CDR3 has 13 residues. Germline CDR1 and CDR2: GTSNPN and SVGIG (reference sequence). V was trimmed by 4 bases and J by 2 bases, leaving 11 bases between them. CDR3: CAWTRQENTEAFF. CDR3 coding DNA: TGTGCCTGGACCCGACAGGAAAACACTGAAGCTTTCTTT.

This clone was detected only once. The chain uses TRBV28 and TRBJ1-2; a possible D gene is TRBD1 (6 bases). V lost 7 bases, J lost 2 bases, and 17 bases lay in between. Per germline, CDR1 MDHEN and CDR2 SYDVKM. The CDR3 consists of 15 residues. CDR3 DNA: TGTGCCAGCACCTTTACAGGGAACGCGAACTATGGCTACACCTTC. Its protein is CASTFTGNANYGYTF.

The chain uses TRBV19 and TRBJ1-5; D gene unclear. The CDR3 runs to 14 residues. Germline V gives CDR1 LNHDA, CDR2 SQIVND (reference sequence). Trimming shortened V by 7 bases and J by 0 bases, and 10 bases separated the two germline ends. CDR3 sequence reads: CASTGFNSNQPQHF. CDR3 nucleotides: TGTGCCAGTACGGGTTTCAATAGCAATCAGCCCCAGCATTTT.

The rearrangement joins TRBV11-2 to TRBJ2-1, with 9 bases that match TRBD2. The V segment lost 4 bases and the J segment 7 bases; nucleotides outside the gene matches: 8. The CDR3 runs 15 residues. Germline V gene data show CDR1 as SGHAT and CDR2 as FQNNGV. Written as DNA, the CDR3 is TGTGCCAGCAGCTACGGCCTAGCGGGACCTAATGAGCAGTTCTTC. This encodes CASSYGLAGPNEQFF.

This clone appeared a few times. The chain couples TRBV9 to TRBJ2-2; D gene unclear. The CDR3 extends over 14 amino acids. The V end was cut by 1 base, the J end by 3 bases, with 7 bases between. Germline values: CDR1 SGDLS, CDR2 YYNGEE. CDR3 nucleotides: TGTGCCAGCAGCGTAAATCTTTACACCGGGGAGCTGTTTTTT. This translates into CASSVNLYTGELFF. Drawing the rest from reference TRBV9 and TRBJ2-2, the complete variable domain is DSGVTQTPKHLITATGQRVTLRCSPRSGDLSVYWYQQSLDQGLQFLIQYYNGEERAKGNILERFSAQQFPDLHSELNLSSLELGDSALYFCASSVNLYTGELFFGEGSRLTVL.

The CDR3 DNA sequence: TGTGCCTGGAAACGCGGGCCCTATGGCTACACCTTC. This encodes CAWKRGPYGYTF. The chain combines TRBV30 with TRBJ1-2; no clear D. Trimming took 4 bases from V and 4 from J, leaving 10 bases between them. CDR3 size: 12 residues. Germline CDR1 GTSNPN, CDR2 SVGIG (reference sequence).

The V call is TRBV11-2, the J call TRBJ2-5; 7 nucleotides align to TRBD2. The CDR3 runs 15 residues. The germline V gene has CDR1 SGHAT and CDR2 FQNNGV. Trimming at V came to 3 bases and at J to 2 bases, leaving 6 bases not matched to a gene. DNA for the CDR3: TGTGCCAGCAGCTTGGTAGCGGGCCGTCAAGAGACCCAGTACTTC. It is translated as CASSLVAGRQETQYF.

The V gene is TRBV13, the J gene TRBJ2-6, with D possibly being TRBD2 (6 bases). The V gene lost 4 bases and the J gene lost 4 bases, with 17 bases spanning the gap. The CDR3 sequence is 17 residues long. Germline V gene lookup returns CDR1 PRHDT and CDR2 FYEKMQ (reference sequence). The CDR3 loop is CASSSSGREYGANVLTF. CDR3 coding DNA: TGTGCCAGCAGCTCGTCGGGTCGGGAGTACGGGGCCAACGTCCTGACTTTC.